These 15 T cell receptor beta chains came from one sample sequenced in a study of vaccination and CD4 T cells after COVID-19. Scientists ran DNA taken from cultured CD4+ T cells through the Oncomine TCR Beta short-read assay for sequencing. MiXCR, applied by TCRdb to the PCR reads, yields one record per CDR3 protein. In the table there are 20,000 to 25,000 distinct CDR3 sequences, about 51% of which are singletons. Treatment described: roughly 11-day PBMC culture with coronavirus spike peptide pools or control peptides (ViraFEST assay). The antigens these receptors bind are not known. The sequencing input was CD4+ T cells from blood, cultured in vitro. The source of these receptors is a human donor who had recovered from COVID-19.

This chain links TRBV24-1 with TRBJ2-1; D may be TRBD1 or TRBD2 (5 bases each). CDR3 length: 15 amino acids. The germline gives CDR1 KGHDR, CDR2 SFDVKD. V lost 1 base to trimming and J lost 2 bases, with 8 bases between them. The CDR3 here is CATSDFGTAYNEQFF. The CDR3 bases are TGTGCCACCAGTGATTTCGGGACGGCCTACAATGAGCAGTTCTTC.

This clonotype has just a few counts. The gene calls are TRBV20-1 and TRBJ2-7, with TRBD2 matching over 15 bases. Germline assignment: CDR1 DFQATT and CDR2 SNEGSKA (reference sequence). This CDR3 comprises 14 residues. With V trimmed by 5 bases and J by 6 bases, 5 bases remained unmatched. The CDR3 reads CSAEGTSGGSEQYF. The CDR3, as DNA: TGCAGTGCTGAGGGGACTAGCGGGGGGAGCGAGCAGTACTTC.

The V gene is TRBV11-2, the J gene TRBJ2-4; 7 bases are a match to TRBD2. Looked up from germline, CDR1 is SGHAT and CDR2 is FQNNGV. The J segment lost 8 bases and the V segment lost 4 bases, leaving 11 bases of the junction unmatched. CDR3 length: 15 amino acids. CDR3 residues: CASSSRGLVIDIQYF. CDR3 coding DNA: TGTGCCAGCAGCTCCCGCGGACTAGTTATCGACATTCAGTACTTC.

The rearrangement uses TRBV6-5 and TRBJ1-1; D is possibly TRBD1 (5 bases). Germline V gene data show CDR1 as MNHEY and CDR2 as SVGAGI. This CDR3 is 15 amino acids long. Trimming cost V 3 bases and J 6 bases, with 17 bases left between them. CDR3 sequence: CASSYSGAGLAEAFF. The CDR3 DNA sequence: TGTGCCAGCAGTTATTCTGGGGCGGGTCTCGCTGAAGCTTTCTTT.

The chain recombines TRBV5-1 with TRBJ2-3; D is uncertain. The ends were cut back, 4 bases at V and 0 bases at J, with 6 bases in the middle. The CDR3 runs 13 residues. The germline V gene has CDR1 SGHRS and CDR2 YFSETQ. The CDR3 region has the DNA TGCGCCAGCAGCCGCTCTAGCACAGATACGCAGTATTTT. Translated: CASSRSSTDTQYF. Drawing the rest from reference TRBV5-1 and TRBJ2-3, the complete variable domain is KAGVTQTPRYLIKTRGQQVTLSCSPISGHRSVSWYQQTPGQGLQFLFEYFSETQRNKGNFPGRFSGRQFSNSRSEMNVSTLELGDSALYLCASSRSSTDTQYFGPGTRLTVL.

The rearrangement joins TRBV28 to TRBJ2-7, with no clear D. CDR3 size: 11 residues. CDR1 is MDHEN, CDR2 SYDVKM, per germline. The V gene lost 5 bases and the J gene lost 7 bases, with 9 bases spanning the gap. The CDR3 loop is CASSLEIEQYF. In nucleotides, the CDR3 is TGTGCCAGCAGTCTCGAGATTGAGCAGTACTTC.

This clonotype turned up a few times. The chain uses TRBV27 and TRBJ2-7; TRBD1 matches at 9 bases. The CDR3 has 16 amino acids. After removal of 5 bases from V and 4 bases from J, the junction contained 12 bases not matched to a gene. Germline V gene sequence: CDR1 MNHEY, CDR2 SMNVEV (reference sequence). The CDR3 nucleotides read TGTGCCAGCAGTCCGGGGACAGGGATGTCGAGATACGAGCAGTACTTC. Its protein product is CASSPGTGMSRYEQYF.

The chain combines TRBV2 with TRBJ2-3, with 10 bases that match TRBD2. CDR1 SNHLY and CDR2 FYNNEI come from the germline V gene. V was pared by 4 bases and J by 1 base, with 2 bases of the junction left unmatched. This CDR3 contains 15 residues. This chain's CDR3 is CASSGAGGGTDTQYF. As DNA, the CDR3 is TGTGCCAGCAGTGGAGCGGGAGGGGGCACAGATACGCAGTATTTT.

This sequence joins TRBV28 and TRBJ1-2; tentatively, D is TRBD1 (5 bases). There are 14 residues in the CDR3. V was pared by 5 bases and J by 0 bases, with 10 bases between. Germline CDR1 and CDR2: MDHEN and SYDVKM. The CDR3 loop is CASSAGWPNYGYTF. The CDR3 bases are TGTGCCAGCAGTGCAGGGTGGCCTAACTATGGCTACACCTTC.

The chain links TRBV20-1 to TRBJ1-1, with D unresolved. Per the germline V gene, CDR1 is DFQATT and CDR2 is SNEGSKA (reference sequence). V was trimmed by 5 bases and J by 4 bases, leaving 11 bases between them. This CDR3 is built from 12 residues. CDR3 region: CSARISGTEAFF. DNA for the CDR3: TGCAGTGCTCGAATTTCAGGCACTGAAGCTTTCTTT.

This clonotype was recorded only once. The chain links TRBV20-1 to TRBJ2-3; D not certain. CDR1 DFQATT and CDR2 SNEGSKA come from the germline V gene (reference sequence). CDR3 length: 15 amino acids. V was trimmed by 3 bases and J by 3 bases, leaving 16 bases between them. The CDR3 nucleotides read TGCAGTGCTAGGATCCTATCCTGGTCAACAGATACGCAGTATTTT. This translates into CSARILSWSTDTQYF.

The J gene is TRBJ2-1, the V gene TRBV11-3, with 10 bases matching TRBD2. V lost 1 base and J lost 9; bases outside the gene matches: 6. CDR3 length equals 15 residues. In germline, CDR1 is SGHNT, CDR2 YENEEA. The CDR3 is CASSLGVAGGTEQFF. For the CDR3, the DNA is TGTGCCAGCAGCTTAGGGGTAGCGGGAGGTACTGAGCAGTTCTTC.

V usage is TRBV4-1 and J usage is TRBJ1-3; D unclear. V lost 2 bases, J lost 4 bases, and 15 bases lay in between. Germline lookup yields CDR1 MGHRA and CDR2 YSYEKL. The CDR3 extends over 16 amino acids. CDR3 sequence reads: CASSQPTRRKGNTIYF. DNA of the CDR3: TGCGCCAGCAGCCAACCAACCCGACGAAAAGGAAACACCATATATTTT.

This clonotype was found a few times. This chain links TRBV6-5 with TRBJ1-2, with D tentatively TRBD1 (5 bases). The CDR3 covers 15 residues. CDR1 and CDR2 (germline): MNHEY, SVGAGI. V lost 2 bases to trimming and J lost 6 bases, with 16 bases between them. DNA of the CDR3: TGTGCCAGCAGTTACATAGCGTCCGGGGCGAATGGCTACACCTTC. Translation gives CASSYIASGANGYTF.

This chain links TRBV6-1 with TRBJ2-3, with 10 nucleotides matching TRBD2. Germline-derived CDR1 and CDR2 are MNHNS and SASEGT. V dropped 6 bases and J dropped 6; count of bases not matched to a gene: 6. This CDR3 has 14 residues. CDR3 sequence: CASSLLAGRDTQYF. In DNA, the CDR3 is TGTGCCAGCAGCCTACTAGCGGGGCGTGATACGCAGTATTTT.